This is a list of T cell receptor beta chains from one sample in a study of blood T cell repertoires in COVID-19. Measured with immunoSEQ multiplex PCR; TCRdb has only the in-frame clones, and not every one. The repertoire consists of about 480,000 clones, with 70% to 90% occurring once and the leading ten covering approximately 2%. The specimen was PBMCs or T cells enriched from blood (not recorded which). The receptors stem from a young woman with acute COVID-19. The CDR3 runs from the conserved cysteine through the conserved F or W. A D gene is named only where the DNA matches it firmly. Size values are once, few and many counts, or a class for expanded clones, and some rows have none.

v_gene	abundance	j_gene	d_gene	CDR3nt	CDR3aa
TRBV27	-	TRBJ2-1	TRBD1	TGTGCCAGCAGAAAGACAGGGGGCATTGAGCAGTTCTTC	CASRKTGGIEQFF
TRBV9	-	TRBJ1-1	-	TGTGCCAGCAGCGTAGCCCCAGGTCACACTGAAGCTTTCTTT	CASSVAPGHTEAFF
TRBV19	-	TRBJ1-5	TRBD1	TGTGCCAGTAGTCCAACAGGGGGAGGTCAGCCCCAGCATTTT	CASSPTGGGQPQHF
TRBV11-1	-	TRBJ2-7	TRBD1	TGTGCCAGCAGATTACTTACGGGACAGGGTTCCCACGAGCAGTACTTC	CASRLLTGQGSHEQYF
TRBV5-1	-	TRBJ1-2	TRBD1	TGCGCCAGCAGCGAGGCCAGGGGGCGCCTGGAAGGCTACACCTTC	CASSEARGRLEGYTF
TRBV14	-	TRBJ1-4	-	TGTGCCAGCAGCCACCAGCGGTATGAAAAACTGTTTTTT	CASSHQRYEKLFF
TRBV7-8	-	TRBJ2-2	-	TGTGCCAGCAGCTTATTTAGGCGGGACGCCACCGGGGAGCTGTTTTTT	CASSLFRRDATGELFF
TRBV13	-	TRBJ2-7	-	TGTGCCAGCAGCTCTCTGACTTCCTACGAGCAGTACTTC	CASSSLTSYEQYF
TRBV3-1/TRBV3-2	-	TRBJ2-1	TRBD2	TGTGCCAGCACTCTAGCGGGAGAGAGAAATGAGCAGTTCTTC	CASTLAGERNEQFF
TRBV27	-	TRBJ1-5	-	TGTGCCAGCAGTTTATCAGAGGGCCCCAATCAGCCCCAGCATTTT	CASSLSEGPNQPQHF
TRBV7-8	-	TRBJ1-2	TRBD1	TGTGCCAGCAGCTTAGGACCGACAGGGACCTATGGCTACACCTTC	CASSLGPTGTYGYTF
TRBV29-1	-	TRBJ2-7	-	TGCAGCGTTAGCCAAGCCTACGAGCAGTACTTC	CSVSQAYEQYF
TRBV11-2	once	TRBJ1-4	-	TGTGCCAGCAGCTTAGGGGGGGCTAATGAAAAACTGTTTTTT	CASSLGGANEKLFF
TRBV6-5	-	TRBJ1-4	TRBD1	TGTGCCAGCAGGGGACAGGTTAATGGGGAAAAACTGTTTTTT	CASRGQVNGEKLFF
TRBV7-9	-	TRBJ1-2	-	TGTGCCAGCAGCTTAGACGCAGGGGCCTACTATGGCTACACCTTC	CASSLDAGAYYGYTF
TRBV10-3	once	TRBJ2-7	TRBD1	TGTGCCACTAATGAAGAAGGGGGCGCACACCAGTACGAGCAGTACTTC	CATNEEGGAHQYEQYF
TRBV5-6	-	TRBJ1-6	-	TGTGCCAGCAGCTTGGGACAGTATAATTCACCCCTCCACTTT	CASSLGQYNSPLHF
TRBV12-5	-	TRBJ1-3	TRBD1	TGTGCTAGTGGTTTGAGGACAGGTTCTGGAAACACCATATATTTT	CASGLRTGSGNTIYF
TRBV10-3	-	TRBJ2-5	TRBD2	TGTGCCATCAGTGAAGGACTAGCGGGGACTGGCAGGACCCAGTACTTC	CAISEGLAGTGRTQYF
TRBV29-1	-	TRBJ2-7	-	TGCAGCGTGGCTGACTACGAGCAGTACTTC	CSVADYEQYF
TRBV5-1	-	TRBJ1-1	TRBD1	TGCGCCAGCAGCTGGGAGGCAGGGGGCGCCAGGACTGAAGCTTTCTTT	CASSWEAGGARTEAFF
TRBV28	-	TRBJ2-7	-	TGTGCCAGCAGTTTAATAACGGGAGCCTACGAGCAGTACTTC	CASSLITGAYEQYF
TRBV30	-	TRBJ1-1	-	TGTGCCTGGAGTCCAGGGTCGGCGAACACTGAAGCTTTCTTT	CAWSPGSANTEAFF
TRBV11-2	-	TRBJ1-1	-	TGTGCCAGCAGCATACAGGTGGAGAACACTGAAGCTTTCTTT	CASSIQVENTEAFF